This is a list of T cell receptor beta chains from one sample in a study of blood T cell repertoires in COVID-19. Profiling relied on immunoSEQ multiplex PCR, and the TCRdb table lists in-frame clones only, not all of them. The sample shows 250,000 to 350,000 clones, about nine tenths of them seen only once. Sequences were obtained from peripheral blood. The receptors shown here come from a woman in her forties who had recovered from COVID-19. Both conserved end residues are part of each CDR3. The D gene is left open where the match is weak. Size is omitted from some rows. Given values are once, few, many or a class for expanded clones.

CDR3 length,J gene,V gene,clone size,D gene,CDR3 DNA,CDR3 protein
17,TRBJ1-3,TRBV5-1,NA,TRBD1,TGCGCCAGCAGCGGGACAGGGCATACCTTCTCTGGAAACACCATATATTTT,CASSGTGHTFSGNTIYF
14,TRBJ1-5,TRBV30,NA,NA,TGTGCCTGGAGTAGAATACAGGCCAATCAGCCCCAGCATTTT,CAWSRIQANQPQHF
15,TRBJ2-3,TRBV11-2,NA,TRBD2,TGTGCCAGCAGCTTTAATAGCGGGAGCACAGATACGCAGTATTTT,CASSFNSGSTDTQYF
14,TRBJ1-1,TRBV6-5,NA,TRBD1,TGTGCCAGCAGCCCCGGGACAGTTAACACTGAAGCTTTCTTT,CASSPGTVNTEAFF
16,TRBJ2-1,TRBV24-1,once,TRBD2,TGTGCCACCAGTGATCTAGGGCGGGAGTCCTACAATGAGCAGTTCTTC,CATSDLGRESYNEQFF
17,TRBJ2-6,TRBV5-1,NA,NA,TGCGCCAGCAGCTCCCCCGAACAGATAACTGGGGCCAACGTCCTGACTTTC,CASSSPEQITGANVLTF
16,TRBJ2-1,TRBV15,NA,TRBD1,TGTGCCACCAGCAGTTCGGGCTGGACAGGGGGCAATGAGCAGTTCTTC,CATSSSGWTGGNEQFF
11,TRBJ1-2,TRBV6-5,NA,NA,TGTGCCAGCACCCAGGGCTATGGCTACACCTTC,CASTQGYGYTF
15,TRBJ1-2,TRBV19,NA,NA,TGTGCCAGTAACGGAGGGGCGGGGATCAACTATGGCTACACCTTC,CASNGGAGINYGYTF
16,TRBJ2-1,TRBV27,NA,TRBD2,TGTGCCAGCAGTTTATTTGGGCGGGAGGGCCGGAATGAGCAGTTCTTC,CASSLFGREGRNEQFF
14,TRBJ1-2,TRBV6-5,NA,NA,TGTGCCAGCAGTACATCAGGGGCCAACTATGGCTACACCTTC,CASSTSGANYGYTF
13,TRBJ2-7,TRBV18,NA,NA,TGTGCCAGCTCACCGACAGGACCCTACGAGCAGTACTTC,CASSPTGPYEQYF
13,TRBJ1-2,TRBV3-1/TRBV3-2,few,NA,TGTGCCAGCAGCCAAGACGGGTTATATGGCTACACCTTC,CASSQDGLYGYTF
15,TRBJ2-7,TRBV11-2,NA,TRBD1,TGTGCCAGCAGCTTAGGGGCAGGGGGCGCCTACGAGCAGTACTTC,CASSLGAGGAYEQYF
15,TRBJ1-2,TRBV19,NA,TRBD1,TGTGCCAGTAGTATTCCAACAGGGGTTGACTATGGCTACACCTTC,CASSIPTGVDYGYTF
15,TRBJ2-6,TRBV30,NA,NA,TGTGCCTGGGCAGGGGGGTCCTCTGGGGCCAACGTCCTGACTTTC,CAWAGGSSGANVLTF
14,TRBJ2-7,TRBV7-9,NA,NA,TGTGCCAGCAGCCTTCTAGCTCCCCCGCACGAGCAGTACTTC,CASSLLAPPHEQYF
12,TRBJ2-3,TRBV19,NA,TRBD1,TGTGCCACAAGGGACAGGGCAGATACGCAGTATTTT,CATRDRADTQYF
17,TRBJ1-2,TRBV15,many,TRBD1,TGTGCCACCAGCAGAGAAAGTGCGGGACAGGCCTTCTATGGCTACACCTTC,CATSRESAGQAFYGYTF
13,TRBJ2-1,TRBV29-1,NA,NA,TGCAGCGTTGAAGGGCCACTAGCTCCCGAGCCGTTCTTC,CSVEGPLAPEPFF
15,TRBJ2-1,TRBV3-1/TRBV3-2,NA,NA,TGTGCCAGCAGCCAAGTTGTGGGAGGGGGCAATGAGCAGTTCTTC,CASSQVVGGGNEQFF
13,TRBJ2-7,TRBV2,NA,NA,TGTGCCAGCAGTGAACCCCTAGCGTACGAGCAGTACTTC,CASSEPLAYEQYF
19,TRBJ2-6,TRBV9,NA,NA,TGTGCCAGCAGCGTAGGAGCGGGCCCATTCGACTCTGGGGCCAACGTCCTGACTTTC,CASSVGAGPFDSGANVLTF
16,TRBJ2-7,TRBV7-9,NA,TRBD1,TGTGCCAGCAGCACCACCACCGGGACAGGAAAGTACGAGCAGTACTTC,CASSTTTGTGKYEQYF
10,TRBJ2-1,TRBV28,NA,NA,TGTGCCAGACAAGACGGGAGGCAGTTCTTC,CARQDGRQFF
14,TRBJ2-7,TRBV3-1/TRBV3-2,NA,TRBD2,TGTGCCAGCAGCCAAGGGGTTAGCGGGGACGAGCAGTACTTC,CASSQGVSGDEQYF
17,TRBJ2-4,TRBV28,NA,TRBD1,TGTGCCAGCAGTTTAGGGGGCGCGACAGGGGGCGCGAACATTCAGTACTTC,CASSLGGATGGANIQYF
14,TRBJ2-1,TRBV30,NA,TRBD2,TGTGCCCCAGTCCCTAGCGGGAGTTCGGATGAGCAGTTCTTC,CAPVPSGSSDEQFF
14,TRBJ2-7,TRBV27,NA,TRBD2,TGTGCCAGCAGTTTCAGCGGGAGGGCCGGCGAGCAGTACTTC,CASSFSGRAGEQYF
14,TRBJ2-5,TRBV6-5,once,NA,TGTGCCAGCAGTTACTCATTGGAGGGAGAGACCCAGTACTTC,CASSYSLEGETQYF
13,TRBJ2-7,TRBV5-1,NA,NA,TGCGCCAGCAGCTTGTCAGGGGTATACGAGCAGTACTTC,CASSLSGVYEQYF
14,TRBJ1-2,TRBV6-5,once,TRBD1,TGTGCCAGCACCAGGGACAGGGGTACATCCGGCTACACCTTC,CASTRDRGTSGYTF
17,TRBJ2-2,TRBV19,once,TRBD1,TGTGCCAGTAGTAATGGTCTTGGGACAGGGGTAACCGGGGAGCTGTTTTTT,CASSNGLGTGVTGELFF
16,TRBJ2-1,TRBV10-3,NA,TRBD2,TGTGCCATCAGTGAGGCGGGACTAGCTTCCTACAATGAGCAGTTCTTC,CAISEAGLASYNEQFF
15,TRBJ1-5,TRBV19,NA,NA,TGTGCCAGTAGTATCGAAAGGGGTACGGGCCAGCCCCAGCATTTT,CASSIERGTGQPQHF
11,TRBJ1-1,TRBV12-3/TRBV12-4,few,NA,TGTGCCAGCAGTTCTGGACAGCGGACTTTCTTT,CASSSGQRTFF
12,TRBJ1-3,TRBV29-1,NA,TRBD1,TGCAGCGTTGTGGACAGGGGGCTCACCATATATTTT,CSVVDRGLTIYF
14,TRBJ2-5,TRBV6-5,NA,NA,TGTGCCAGCAAAGCCGACATCGCGGGAGAGACCCAGTACTTC,CASKADIAGETQYF
16,TRBJ2-2,TRBV10-1,NA,TRBD2,TGCGCCAGCAGCGATCTAGCGGGGCCGAACACCGGGGAGCTGTTTTTT,CASSDLAGPNTGELFF
15,TRBJ1-1,TRBV19,NA,NA,TGTGCCAGTAGTATTTCGGCCCCGGCGGGGACTGAAGCTTTCTTT,CASSISAPAGTEAFF
13,TRBJ1-1,TRBV10-3,NA,NA,TGTGCCTCCTGGGGGGGTCTGAACACTGAAGCTTTCTTT,CASWGGLNTEAFF
15,TRBJ1-5,TRBV4-1,NA,NA,TGCGCCAGCAGCCGAGGTATTGGTAGCAATCAGCCCCAGCATTTT,CASSRGIGSNQPQHF
14,TRBJ2-3,TRBV7-9,NA,NA,TGTGCCAGCAGCTTAAAACTAGCTGCAGATACGCAGTATTTT,CASSLKLAADTQYF
13,TRBJ2-5,TRBV19,NA,TRBD2,TGTGCCAGTAGTATGCGGGGGGGAGAGACCCAGTACTTC,CASSMRGGETQYF
14,TRBJ2-1,TRBV7-2,few,NA,TGTGCCAGCAGCTTAGGTAGCGCGTACAATGAGCAGTTCTTC,CASSLGSAYNEQFF
14,TRBJ2-7,TRBV9,few,TRBD1,TGTGCCAGCAGCGTTACAGGGGACTCCTACGAGCAGTACTTC,CASSVTGDSYEQYF
14,TRBJ2-5,TRBV15,NA,TRBD1,TGTGCCACCAGTCGGGACAGGGGGCTGGAGACCCAGTACTTC,CATSRDRGLETQYF
14,TRBJ1-1,TRBV28,NA,NA,TGTGCCAGCAGTTTGGGGACAAAAAGGAGTGAAGCTTTCTTT,CASSLGTKRSEAFF
16,TRBJ2-2,TRBV3-1/TRBV3-2,NA,TRBD1,TGTGCCAGCAGCCCGGGGACAGGGACCAACACCGGGGAGCTGTTTTTT,CASSPGTGTNTGELFF
16,TRBJ2-1,TRBV18,NA,TRBD2,TGTGCCAGCCAGAGGACTAGCGGGAGCTCCTACAATGAGCAGTTCTTC,CASQRTSGSSYNEQFF
17,TRBJ2-6,TRBV5-6,NA,TRBD1,TGTGCCAGCAGCGCGTCCCGGGACAGGGCTGGGGCCAACGTCCTGACTTTC,CASSASRDRAGANVLTF
19,TRBJ2-1,TRBV30,NA,TRBD2,TGTGCCTGGAGTATTGGGCAGACTAGCGGGAGTGGTTTAGGGGATGAGCAGTTCTTC,CAWSIGQTSGSGLGDEQFF
14,TRBJ1-2,TRBV3-1/TRBV3-2,NA,NA,TGTGCCAGCAGCGAACAGGGTACCCGTTATGGCTACACCTTC,CASSEQGTRYGYTF
13,TRBJ1-6,TRBV6-1,NA,TRBD1,TGTGCCAGCAGTGAAGGGACAGGTTCACCCCTCCACTTT,CASSEGTGSPLHF
21,TRBJ2-2,TRBV10-1,NA,TRBD1,TGCGCCAGCAGTGAGTCGACTCAGGGACAGATACCGATTATTTTCGCCGGGGAGCTGTTTTTT,CASSESTQGQIPIIFAGELFF
17,TRBJ2-7,TRBV7-2,NA,TRBD2,TGTGCCAGCAGCCCCCAGCCCCTAGCGGGAGGGCAGTACGAGCAGTACTTC,CASSPQPLAGGQYEQYF